The 20 T cell receptor beta chains below were found in one sample sequenced in a study of regulatory T cells in long-lasting Graves disease. Building of the TCR beta libraries involved iRepertoire HTBI primers and Arm-PCR of CDR3 regions. TCRdb re-derived calls from the multiplex PCR reads in MiXCR, one entry per CDR3 protein. This repertoire shows roughly 420,000 distinct CDR3 sequences, around 13% found once; its top ten account for more than 15%. The time point was: newly diagnosed GD, antithyroid drugs for less than 3 months. The TCR library used RNA extracted from PBMCs. The sample was also linked to a second study, of T cells in Graves' hyperthyroidism and ophthalmopathy.

Sequenced here: peripheral blood mononuclear cells (PBMCs), sampled at new diagnosis, from a patient treated with antithyroid drugs. These receptors all come from a woman aged 50 to 65 with Graves disease.

The chain uses TRBV2 and TRBJ2-1; 10 bases map to TRBD2. J gave up 3 bases and V 6 bases, and 11 bases lay outside the gene matches. The CDR3 length is 17 residues. CDR1 is SNHLY, CDR2 FYNNEI, per germline. Here the CDR3 DNA reads TGTGCCAGCAGCCCCGGGACTAGCGAGTACTACTACAATGAGCAGTTCTTC. It yields the protein CASSPGTSEYYYNEQFF. The variable domain in full, with the rest retrieved from reference TRBV2 and TRBJ2-1, is EPEVTQTPSHQVTQMGQEVILRCVPISNHLYFYWYRQILGQKVEFLVSFYNNEISEKSEIFDDQFSVERPDGSNFTLKIRSTKLEDSAMYFCASSPGTSEYYYNEQFFGPGTRLTVL.

This clonotype was counted many times. This rearrangement joins TRBV12-3 or TRBV12-4 to TRBJ2-7; TRBD2 aligns across 10 bases. The CDR3 covers 16 residues. Losses at the gene ends were 4 bases for V and 3 bases for J; bases not matched to a gene: 9. In DNA form, the CDR3 reads TGTGCCAGCAGTTCCTCGGGCCTAGCGGGAGTCTACGAGCAGTACTTC. Protein: CASSSSGLAGVYEQYF.

This clonotype was detected only a few times. V and J are TRBV18 and TRBJ1-2, with 10 bases lining up with TRBD1. CDR1 is KGHSH and CDR2 is LQKENI in the germline V gene. The CDR3 is 13 residues long. V lost 3 bases and J lost 7; bases outside the gene matches: 2. CDR3 sequence: CASSPGQGFGYTF. CDR3 DNA: TGTGCCAGCTCACCGGGACAGGGGTTTGGCTACACCTTC.

The sample holds a few counts of this clonotype. J is TRBJ2-5 and V is TRBV27, with 8 bases matching TRBD2. The V segment lost 5 bases and the J segment 1 base; nucleotides outside the gene matches: 6. CDR3 length: 15 residues. The germline V gene encodes CDR1 MNHEY and CDR2 SMNVEV (reference sequence). CDR3 DNA: TGTGCCAGCAGTCCGAGCACTAGCGGCCAAGAGACCCAGTACTTC. This sequence encodes CASSPSTSGQETQYF.

This clonotype has a count of ten or more. A junction boundary mismatches the germline segment, possibly from a read error. The rearrangement uses TRBV30 and TRBJ2-5; 8 nucleotides line up with TRBD1. Per the germline V gene, CDR1 is GTSNPN and CDR2 is SVGIG (reference sequence). The length of the CDR3 is 11 residues. The CDR3 protein is CAWSVGDRCSF. CDR3 bases: TGTGCCTGGAGTGTGGGGGACAGGTGTTCCTTC.

This clonotype came up many times. The chain has TRBV2 and TRBJ2-5; 9 nucleotides line up with TRBD1. This CDR3 comprises 16 residues. CDR1 and CDR2 from the germline V gene are SNHLY and FYNNEI. V shed 5 bases, J shed 5 bases, and the junction held 12 bases outside the gene matches. In DNA, the CDR3 is TGTGCCAGCAGTCTTGGCCCGGGACAGGGAGGGGAGACCCAGTACTTC. This encodes CASSLGPGQGGETQYF. The variable domain in full, with the rest retrieved from reference TRBV2 and TRBJ2-5, is EPEVTQTPSHQVTQMGQEVILRCVPISNHLYFYWYRQILGQKVEFLVSFYNNEISEKSEIFDDQFSVERPDGSNFTLKIRSTKLEDSAMYFCASSLGPGQGGETQYFGPGTRLLVL.

This clonotype came up a few times. The chain recombines TRBV3-1 with TRBJ2-5, with 8 nucleotides matching TRBD2. V was pared by 0 bases and J by 3 bases, with 9 bases of the junction left unmatched. CDR3 length equals 17 residues. Germline V gene lookup returns CDR1 LGHDT and CDR2 YNNKEL (reference sequence). The CDR3 region has the DNA TGTGCCAGCAGCCAAGATCTCTTGGTAGCGGGAAAAGAGACCCAGTACTTC. This codes for CASSQDLLVAGKETQYF.

This clonotype was seen at least ten times. The chain couples TRBV9 to TRBJ1-4; D is undetermined. The CDR3 totals 15 residues. Per the germline V gene, CDR1 is SGDLS and CDR2 is YYNGEE. Trimming removed 0 bases at V and 8 bases at J, with 14 bases between. The CDR3 is CASSVGLENGEKLFF. DNA for the CDR3: TGTGCCAGCAGCGTAGGGTTGGAGAATGGAGAAAAACTGTTTTTT.

This clonotype was detected ten times or more. The CDR3 DNA reads TGTGCCAGCAGTACTCGGACAGGGTCGAAGGAGACCCAGTACTTC. Amino acid sequence: CASSTRTGSKETQYF. The gene calls are TRBV28 and TRBJ2-5; 8 positions match TRBD1. The CDR3 covers 15 residues. Per the germline V gene, CDR1 is MDHEN and CDR2 is SYDVKM. V gave up 5 bases and J gave up 5 bases; unmatched junction bases: 10.

This clonotype was counted a few times. Since a much larger clone is just one base distant, this may be a read error. The V and J genes are TRBV28 and TRBJ2-3, with TRBD2 matching over 7 bases. The CDR3 has 14 amino acids. V lost 4 bases, J lost 10 bases, and 11 bases stayed unmatched. From germline, CDR1 is MDHEN and CDR2 SYDVKM. CDR3 region: CASSWTSPFDAQYF. The CDR3 nucleotides are TGTGCCAGCAGTTGGACTAGTCCGTTCGATGCGCAGTATTTT.

This clonotype has only a few counts. This chain links TRBV6-1 with TRBJ2-5; 7 bases match TRBD1. The CDR3 has 15 amino acids. Germline values: CDR1 MNHNS, CDR2 SASEGT. The junction had 11 bases not matched to a gene; V was cut back by 5 bases and J by 5 bases. This CDR3 is CASSPSGTTGETQYF. CDR3 DNA: TGTGCCAGCAGTCCCTCCGGGACGACAGGGGAGACCCAGTACTTC.

This clonotype was seen a handful of times. The rearrangement uses TRBV20-1 and TRBJ2-7; D may be TRBD2 (5 bases). The ends were cut back, 5 bases at V and 4 bases at J, with 12 bases in the middle. Germline V CDR1 and CDR2: DFQATT, SNEGSKA (reference sequence). The CDR3 loop spans 12 amino acids. Here the CDR3 reads CSAEPGLYEQYF. DNA for the CDR3: TGCAGTGCTGAGCCCGGACTTTACGAGCAGTACTTC.

This clonotype has just a few counts. The chain links TRBV7-2 to TRBJ1-3; 9 nucleotides agree with TRBD1. CDR1 and CDR2 from the germline V gene are SGHTA and FQGNSA. V trimming: 5 bases; J trimming: 4 bases; junction bases outside the gene matches: 9. The CDR3 loop spans 16 amino acids. CDR3 DNA sequence: TGTGCCAGCAGCCCCCGGGACAGGGCTTTAGGAAACACCATATATTTT. Translating it yields CASSPRDRALGNTIYF. The full variable domain, in which reference TRBV7-2 and TRBJ1-3 provide the parts outside the CDR3, is GAGVSQSPSNKVTEKGKDVELRCDPISGHTALYWYRQSLGQGLEFLIYFQGNSAPDKSGLPSDRFSAERTGGSVSTLTIQRTQQEDSAVYLCASSPRDRALGNTIYFGEGSWLTVV.

This clonotype has more than one count but fewer than ten. The rearrangement uses TRBV29-1 and TRBJ2-7, with D possibly matching TRBD1 (7 bases). The germline gives CDR1 SQVTM, CDR2 ANQGSEA. V was trimmed by 5 bases and J by 1 base, leaving 18 bases between them. This CDR3 contains 15 residues. Here the CDR3 reads CSVNGAAGQSYEQYF. CDR3 in DNA: TGCAGCGTTAATGGGGCTGCGGGACAGTCCTACGAGCAGTACTTC.

This clonotype appeared many times. This chain uses TRBV12-3 or TRBV12-4 with TRBJ1-2, with 8 positions matching TRBD1. After removal of 3 bases from V and 2 bases from J, the junction contained 5 bases not matched to a gene. This CDR3 spans 15 amino acids. In DNA form, the CDR3 reads TGTGCCAGCAGTTTCTCGGGACAGGTGAACTATGGCTACACCTTC. Its protein is CASSFSGQVNYGYTF.

This clonotype has only a few counts. The chain links TRBV27 to TRBJ2-3, with TRBD2 matching over 15 bases. This CDR3 spans 18 amino acids. J lost 3 bases, V lost 4 bases, and 8 bases had no gene match. Germline CDR1 and CDR2: MNHEY and SMNVEV (reference sequence). CDR3 sequence reads: CASSWGTSGRSRTDTQYF. CDR3 coding DNA: TGTGCCAGCAGTTGGGGGACTAGCGGGAGGAGTAGGACAGATACGCAGTATTTT.

The chain couples TRBV3-1 to TRBJ2-3; TRBD2 matches at 11 bases. The CDR3 is made up of 16 amino acids. J lost 2 bases, V lost 4 bases, and 5 bases had no gene match. The germline gives CDR1 LGHDT, CDR2 YNNKEL (reference sequence). Here the CDR3 reads CASSRRLAGNTDTQYF. The CDR3 DNA reads as TGTGCCAGCAGCCGCCGACTAGCGGGAAACACAGATACGCAGTATTTT.

This clonotype occurred many times. The V gene is TRBV7-9, the J gene TRBJ2-5; TRBD1 aligns across 9 bases. There are 15 residues in the CDR3. Germline V lookup: CDR1 SEHNR, CDR2 FQNEAQ (reference sequence). Trimming removed 1 base from V and 2 bases from J; junction bases left unmatched: 2. CDR3 region: CASSLGDRGQETQYF. The CDR3 DNA is TGTGCCAGCAGCTTAGGAGACAGGGGGCAAGAGACCCAGTACTTC. The complete variable domain, with remaining parts taken from reference TRBV7-9 and TRBJ2-5, reads DTGVSQNPRHKITKRGQNVTFRCDPISEHNRLYWYRQTLGQGPEFLTYFQNEAQLEKSRLLSDRFSAERPKGSFSTLEIQRTEQGDSAMYLCASSLGDRGQETQYFGPGTRLLVL.

This clonotype has just a few counts. V and J are TRBV7-9 and TRBJ2-2, with 11 bases aligning to TRBD2. The V segment lost 4 bases and the J segment 4 bases; nucleotides outside the gene matches: 8. From germline, CDR1 is SEHNR and CDR2 FQNEAQ (reference sequence). The CDR3 is 17 amino acids. Written as DNA, the CDR3 is TGTGCCAGCAGCTCCCCACTAGCGGGAGTAGTCACCGGGGAGCTGTTTTTT. Its translation is CASSSPLAGVVTGELFF. Complete variable domain (other parts from reference TRBV7-9 and TRBJ2-2): DTGVSQNPRHKITKRGQNVTFRCDPISEHNRLYWYRQTLGQGPEFLTYFQNEAQLEKSRLLSDRFSAERPKGSFSTLEIQRTEQGDSAMYLCASSSPLAGVVTGELFFGEGSRLTVL.

In this sample, this clonotype turned up many times. The J gene is TRBJ2-3, the V gene TRBV30; TRBD2 matches 7 bases. Trimming removed 8 bases from V and 2 bases from J; junction bases left unmatched: 4. Germline values: CDR1 GTSNPN, CDR2 SVGIG (reference sequence). The CDR3 runs to 12 residues. CDR3 nucleotides: TGTGCCGCTAGCGGAGTCACAGATACGCAGTATTTT. It codes for CAASGVTDTQYF.